This TCR beta chain was captured in a study of long-term antiretroviral therapy in people with HIV (dated by TCRdb to the early 2020s). About the investigation overall: Collection of the earliest samples took place about a decade ahead of the 2015 WHO recommendation for immediate ART, at a time when ART was typically delayed until CD4 counts fell. A retrospective serial study tested whether changes in peripheral blood TRB repertoire composition and diversity were associated with ART initiation and durable HIV suppression. The cohort contributed about 180 cryopreserved PBMC samples from 30 adults with confirmed HIV infection, collected serially over a mean of 6 years (range 1-12). About 35% of the 30 participants with HIV were female. No cross-contamination during QIAcube processing turned up in test extractions that ran a monoclonal T-cell line alongside more than 30 polyclonal samples.

Findings and caveats that apply to the study as a whole: The samples were dated from about 2004 to 2018, and the ART regimens that were used may be less effective than current ART regimens. Since PBMC availability was limited, sequencing covered only the TCR beta chain, with no alpha chain pairing. Unsorted PBMC were profiled instead of sorted CD4+ and CD8+ T cells because pre-ART samples had limited cell numbers. Starting ART was linked to a significant rise in TRB diversity, yet even after long-term ART the diversity remained significantly lower than in transplant donor controls. CDR3 length ranges in HIV repertoires were narrower than in controls, and network structure suggested an antigen-experienced repertoire with only a slight naive shift after ART. Expanded TRB clones identified before ART initiation dominated the repertoire at all time points, although this dominance fluctuated and declined in many PLHIV after ART. Inferences about post-ART repertoire changes are limited because no data were available on ART adherence, viral resistance or therapy changes.

Including the terminal cysteine and phenylalanine, the CDR3 comprises 12 residues. The entry retains the CDR3 DNA only, 36 bases that are in frame from base 1. V is reduced by 8 bases and J by 0 bases, leaving a spacing of 8 bases between them. For CDR1 and CDR2, the germline V gene lists SGHRS and YFSETQ. Inclusion was restricted to participants for whom at least one PBMC sample before ART initiation and at least two post-ART samples were available. Every participant with HIV received treatment in the United States of America. Before DNA extraction, cryopreserved samples containing about 0.95-10 million PBMC were thawed and washed. At the time of the earliest PBMC sample, participants with HIV were aged between about 23 and 54 years. Per participant, PBMC samples came from 1-4 timepoints prior to ART initiation and 2-8 timepoints following ART initiation, for a median of 7 samples. Serial HIV viral load, CD4+ T-cell count, ART history and demographic data were obtained for every participant. Genomic DNA was extracted from unsorted PBMC with a Qiagen kit on a QIAcube, processed in batches of 12 samples.

Sequencing of the TRB variable region was done with the immunoSEQ hsTCRB v3.0 assay at survey level resolution. TRB sequencing targeted a depth of roughly 35,000-55,000 T-cell genomes per sample. TRB libraries were pooled and sequenced on an Illumina MiSeq using a v3 150-cycle kit. As for how the authors treated the data: Repertoire analysis was run in R within a reproducible Nextflow workflow that covered QC, data transformation and analysis. LymphoSeq2, an R package for AIRR-Seq data exploration, was used to implement custom analyses. A few samples that produced fewer than 5000 total TRB sequences were removed, so 150 to 200 HIV repertoires were analyzed. Among the 188 retained HIV repertoires, some 60 were collected before ART initiation and approximately 130 were collected after ART initiation. Repertoires were downsampled to 5000 TRB nucleotide sequences, and summary statistics were averaged over 100 downsampling iterations. Only TRB sequences with CDR3 regions of at least seven amino acids were retained for analysis. Diversity was assessed using a clonality score derived from Shannon entropy and using the Gini coefficient. In the repertoire networks, any two of the top 5000 CDR3 amino acid sequences were linked whenever the two sequences differed by an edit distance of one. GLIPH2 predicted antigen specificity groups and MHC restriction for TRB CDR3 amino acid sequences. To flag known associations with CMV, EBV, HIV or tissue antigens, CDR3 amino acid sequences were compared against VDJdb and McPAS-TCR. Pre-ART, post-ART and control groups were compared with Wilcoxon signed-rank tests and Holm-Bonferroni correction. The immuneACCESS repertoire file appears here via TCRdb, limited to in-frame rearrangements. These files lack a portion of the clones; in checked studies, under half of the deficit traces to unresolved V genes, and the cause of the others is not known. The V and J calls and clone size are taken from that table; D and trimming were inferred from the DNA. The sample table lists under 40,000 clones, around 84% of them with a count of one. The top ten clones comprise roughly 4.8% of the sample.

Worth noting for this clone: It has no known antigen specificity. It has no much larger one-base neighbor in the sample; base qualities were not kept.

In this chain, TRBV5-1 is recombined with TRBJ1-1, with the D gene not clear enough to name. The receptor's source is a woman aged 25 to 45 with HIV. The sample in question was unsorted PBMCs, obtained just over 2.7 years before starting antiretroviral therapy. The CDR3 amino acid sequence is: CASTDMNTEAFF. The DNA reads TGCGCCAGTACTGACATGAACACTGAAGCTTTCTTT.